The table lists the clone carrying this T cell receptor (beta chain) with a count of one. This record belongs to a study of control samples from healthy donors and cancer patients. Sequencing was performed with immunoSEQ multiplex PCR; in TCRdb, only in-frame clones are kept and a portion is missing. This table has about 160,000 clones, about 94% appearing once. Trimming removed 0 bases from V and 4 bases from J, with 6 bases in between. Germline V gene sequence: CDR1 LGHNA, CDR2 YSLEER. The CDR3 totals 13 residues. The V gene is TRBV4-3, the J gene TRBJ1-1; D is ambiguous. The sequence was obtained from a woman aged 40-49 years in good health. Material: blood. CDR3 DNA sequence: TGCGCCAGCAGCCAAGATCGCAGCACTGAAGCTTTCTTT. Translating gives CASSQDRSTEAFF.